These 27 T cell receptor beta chains were all obtained from the same sample, sequenced in a study of T cell responses to AZD1222 COVID-19 vaccine. Produced via immunoSEQ multiplex PCR; TCRdb's table is partial and in-frame only. The top ten hold about 20% of the sample, which has about 47,000 clones, roughly 77% seen once. This specimen was peripheral blood, taken 28 days after the second dose of the MenACWY control vaccine. The receptors here all came from an adult who received the MenACWY meningococcal vaccine as a control.

This rearrangement joins TRBV5-6 to TRBJ2-2; D might be TRBD1 (6 bases). Germline loops: CDR1 SGHDT, CDR2 YYEEEE. The CDR3 runs to 17 residues. Trimming removed 3 bases from V and 0 bases from J, with 15 bases in between. CDR3 sequence (DNA): TGTGCCAGCAGCTACCCGGACGGACAGACGAACACCGGGGAGCTGTTTTTT. This gives the protein CASSYPDGQTNTGELFF.

The chain is built from TRBV5-5 and TRBJ2-3, with D perhaps TRBD1 (5 bases). Germline assignment: CDR1 SGHKS and CDR2 YYEKEE (reference sequence). Between the trimmed V and J ends, which lost 5 bases and 3 bases, there was a span of 13 bases. This CDR3 region has 14 residues. The CDR3 nucleotides are TGTGCCAGCAGTCCAGGGTATGGGACAGATACGCAGTATTTT. Amino acid sequence: CASSPGYGTDTQYF.

V is TRBV5-1 and J is TRBJ2-7, with D unclear. The CDR3 loop spans 14 amino acids. The V end was cut by 2 bases, the J end by 2 bases, with 11 bases between. CDR1 is SGHRS, CDR2 YFSETQ, per germline. The CDR3 is CASSFAPGAYEQYF. CDR3 DNA: TGCGCCAGCAGCTTCGCCCCGGGCGCCTACGAGCAGTACTTC. Together with reference TRBV5-1 and TRBJ2-7, the CDR3 gives the full variable domain: KAGVTQTPRYLIKTRGQQVTLSCSPISGHRSVSWYQQTPGQGLQFLFEYFSETQRNKGNFPGRFSGRQFSNSRSEMNVSTLELGDSALYLCASSFAPGAYEQYFGPGTRLTVT.

The chain recombines TRBV7-2 with TRBJ1-1; D is unclear. Trimming removed 5 bases at V and 12 bases at J, with 22 bases between. The CDR3 is 14 residues long. Germline CDR1 is SGHTA and CDR2 is FQGNSA. CDR3 sequence (DNA): TGTGCCAGCAGCGCGGGCCCCGGGAAAGACGGTACTTTCTTT. This translates into CASSAGPGKDGTFF.

V usage is TRBV15 and J usage is TRBJ2-1; TRBD2 aligns across 15 bases. The V and J ends lost 2 bases and 10 bases, in that order; junction bases with no gene match: 9. The CDR3 spans 17 residues. The V gene's germline CDR1 is LNHNV and CDR2 YYDKDF (reference sequence). The CDR3 sequence is CATSRRVGLAGGIEQFF. The CDR3, as DNA: TGTGCCACCAGCAGAAGAGTTGGACTAGCGGGAGGGATAGAGCAGTTCTTC.

The chain combines TRBV6-5 with TRBJ2-2; a weak D match, TRBD1 (5 bases). The CDR3 sequence is 13 residues long. With 5 bases removed from V and 6 bases from J, the gap between germline ends came to 10 bases. CDR1 MNHEY and CDR2 SVGAGI come from the germline V gene. The CDR3 reads CASSKNRPGELFF. Written as DNA, the CDR3 is TGTGCCAGCAGTAAAAACAGGCCCGGGGAGCTGTTTTTT.

This chain joins TRBV18 and TRBJ2-4; TRBD1 matches at 9 bases. J lost 10 bases, V lost 4 bases, and 11 bases had no gene match. Germline CDR1 is KGHSH and CDR2 is LQKENI. This CDR3 is built from 15 residues. The CDR3 DNA reads TGTGCCAGCTCACGAGCGCAGGGACAGGGAAGGATTCAGTACTTC. It specifies CASSRAQGQGRIQYF.

V is TRBV10-2 and J is TRBJ1-1; TRBD1 aligns across 8 bases. CDR1 WSHSY and CDR2 SAAADI come from the germline V gene. The length of the CDR3 is 15 residues. Unmatched junction bases numbered 5, after V lost 4 bases and J lost 1 base. In DNA form, the CDR3 reads TGCGCCAGCAGTGGCCTAGGACAGGGGAACACTGAAGCTTTCTTT. This codes for CASSGLGQGNTEAFF.

This rearrangement joins TRBV19 to TRBJ1-2, with 8 bases that match TRBD1. After removal of 4 bases from V and 8 bases from J, the junction contained 12 bases not matched to a gene. CDR1 and CDR2 (germline): LNHDA, SQIVND (reference sequence). This CDR3 has 15 amino acids. CDR3 sequence reads: CASSTYTGGLGGYTF. For the CDR3, the DNA is TGTGCCAGTAGTACATACACAGGGGGATTAGGCGGCTACACCTTC.

This chain joins TRBV7-2 and TRBJ2-1; a weak D match, TRBD1 (6 bases). V was shortened by 5 bases and J by 4 bases, with 9 bases between the two germline ends. This CDR3 comprises 13 residues. The V gene's germline CDR1 is SGHTA and CDR2 FQGNSA. CDR3 in DNA: TGTGCCAGCAGCGTACAGGGATACAATGAGCAGTTCTTC. Translation: CASSVQGYNEQFF. The full variable domain, completed using reference TRBV7-2 and TRBJ2-1, is GAGVSQSPSNKVTEKGKDVELRCDPISGHTALYWYRQSLGQGLEFLIYFQGNSAPDKSGLPSDRFSAERTGGSVSTLTIQRTQQEDSAVYLCASSVQGYNEQFFGPGTRLTVL.

The chain is built from TRBV9 and TRBJ1-3; the D is unclear. Between the trimmed V and J ends, which lost 3 bases and 0 bases, there was a span of 10 bases. The V gene's germline CDR1 is SGDLS and CDR2 YYNGEE. The CDR3 contains 15 residues. Here the CDR3 reads CASSAFEGSGNTIYF. CDR3 in DNA: TGTGCCAGCAGCGCCTTCGAGGGCTCTGGAAACACCATATATTTT.

The chain joins TRBV6-1 to TRBJ2-7; a weak D match, TRBD1 (6 bases). The CDR3 covers 15 residues. Trimming took off 0 bases at V and 0 bases at J, with 9 bases between the two ends. The germline V gene has CDR1 MNHNS and CDR2 SASEGT. The CDR3 sequence: CASSEAWGLSYEQYV. The DNA of the CDR3 is TGTGCCAGCAGTGAAGCTTGGGGGCTCTCCTACGAGCAGTACGTC.

This chain links TRBV3-1 (or the pseudogene TRBV3-2) with TRBJ1-2; D gene unclear. The germline V gene has CDR1 LGHDT and CDR2 YNNKEL (reference sequence). The CDR3 runs 11 residues. Between the trimmed V and J ends, which lost 2 bases and 5 bases, there was a span of 3 bases. This CDR3 reads CASSQWYGYTF. In nucleotides, the CDR3 is TGTGCCAGCAGCCAATGGTATGGCTACACCTTC.

The genes are TRBV15 and TRBJ2-1; a weak D match, TRBD1 (6 bases). The V gene lost 1 base and the J gene lost 9 bases, with 16 bases spanning the gap. Per germline, CDR1 LNHNV and CDR2 YYDKDF (reference sequence). CDR3 length: 15 amino acids. CDR3 protein: CATSRVAGEWGEQFF. In DNA, the CDR3 is TGTGCCACCAGCAGAGTGGCAGGGGAGTGGGGTGAGCAGTTCTTC.

The rearrangement joins TRBV15 to TRBJ1-3; D call uncertain. Germline CDR1 is LNHNV and CDR2 is YYDKDF (reference sequence). Trimming cost V 0 bases and J 0 bases, with 12 bases left between them. This CDR3 region has 17 residues. CDR3 sequence: CATSRDLATTSGNTIYF. The DNA for the CDR3 is TGTGCCACCAGCAGAGATTTGGCCACTACCTCTGGAAACACCATATATTTT. Full variable domain (rest looked up from reference TRBV15 and TRBJ1-3): DAMVIQNPRYQVTQFGKPVTLSCSQTLNHNVMYWYQQKSSQAPKLLFHYYDKDFNNEADTPDNFQSRRPNTSFCFLDIRSPGLGDTAMYLCATSRDLATTSGNTIYFGEGSWLTVV.

The J gene is TRBJ2-1, the V gene TRBV28; 7 nucleotides line up with TRBD2. CDR1 MDHEN and CDR2 SYDVKM come from the germline V gene. CDR3 length: 17 residues. J lost 1 base, V lost 6 bases, and 12 bases had no gene match. CDR3 residues: CASRLRLARSSYNEQFF. The CDR3 DNA reads TGTGCCAGCAGGCTCCGACTAGCACGAAGTTCCTACAATGAGCAGTTCTTC.

V usage is TRBV9 and J usage is TRBJ2-1; D gene ambiguous. The CDR3 consists of 10 residues. Germline V gives CDR1 SGDLS, CDR2 YYNGEE. V gave up 0 bases and J gave up 15 bases, with 7 bases separating them. The CDR3 reads CASSVVGRFF. The DNA for the CDR3 is TGTGCCAGCAGCGTAGTCGGAAGGTTCTTC.

The rearrangement joins TRBV9 to TRBJ1-6; possible D gene TRBD1, 5 bases. The CDR3 has 16 amino acids. V was trimmed by 2 bases and J by 11 bases, leaving 20 bases between them. Germline CDR1 and CDR2: SGDLS and YYNGEE. The CDR3 bases are TGTGCCAGCAGCGTCGGTACGGGGGGTGGGTCCCCACCCCTCCACTTT. Its protein product is CASSVGTGGGSPPLHF. Full variable domain (rest looked up from reference TRBV9 and TRBJ1-6): DSGVTQTPKHLITATGQRVTLRCSPRSGDLSVYWYQQSLDQGLQFLIQYYNGEERAKGNILERFSAQQFPDLHSELNLSSLELGDSALYFCASSVGTGGGSPPLHFGNGTRLTVT.

By share, this clone ranks as medium-sized (0.01 to 0.1%). This chain uses TRBV9 with TRBJ1-1; tentatively, D is TRBD1 (5 bases). This CDR3 spans 12 amino acids. Looked up from germline, CDR1 is SGDLS and CDR2 is YYNGEE. V lost 7 bases to trimming and J lost 2 bases, with 9 bases between them. The CDR3 loop is CASQGTNTEAFF. The CDR3 DNA is TGTGCCAGCCAAGGGACTAACACTGAAGCTTTCTTT.

The rearrangement uses TRBV6-5 and TRBJ1-2, with a tentative D call TRBD1 (5 bases). V lost 0 bases and J 6 bases, leaving 11 bases between the germline ends. Germline V gene data show CDR1 as MNHEY and CDR2 as SVGAGI. The CDR3 is made up of 14 amino acids. The CDR3 coding sequence is TGTGCCAGCAGTTACTCATCAGGGCTTAATGGCTACACCTTC. Translated, it gives CASSYSSGLNGYTF.

V and J are TRBV12-5 and TRBJ2-1, with a tentative D call TRBD2 (5 bases). This CDR3 comprises 14 residues. V lost 1 base, J lost 5 bases, and 9 bases lay in between. CDR1 is LGHNT, CDR2 FRNRAP, per germline. The CDR3 DNA reads as TGTGCTAGTGGTTTGGACGGGGTCCACAATGAGCAGTTCTTC. The encoded protein is CASGLDGVHNEQFF.

The chain is built from TRBV5-5 and TRBJ2-1; no firm D call. Germline-derived CDR1 and CDR2 are SGHKS and YYEKEE (reference sequence). Trimming pared 3 bases from V and 10 bases from J, leaving 11 bases between. CDR3 length: 12 amino acids. The CDR3 protein is CASSSASDEQFF. DNA for the CDR3: TGTGCCAGCAGCTCCGCTAGTGACGAGCAGTTCTTC.

This sequence joins TRBV29-1 and TRBJ2-3; TRBD1 matches 9 bases. The junction had 5 bases not matched to a gene; V was cut back by 4 bases and J by 3 bases. The CDR3 runs to 14 residues. Germline CDR1 SQVTM, CDR2 ANQGSEA. The CDR3 coding sequence is TGCAGCGTTGCCCCGACAGGGGGAACAGATACGCAGTATTTT. It translates to CSVAPTGGTDTQYF.

The V and J genes are TRBV28 and TRBJ1-5; TRBD1 matches at 8 bases. V lost 4 bases to trimming and J lost 6 bases; unmatched junction nucleotides: 8. The germline V gene encodes CDR1 MDHEN and CDR2 SYDVKM. The CDR3 consists of 15 residues. CDR3 in amino acids: CASSSDRGWSQPQHF. CDR3 coding DNA: TGTGCCAGCAGTTCAGACAGGGGTTGGAGTCAGCCCCAGCATTTT.

The gene calls are TRBV5-1 and TRBJ1-1; D remains ambiguous. This CDR3 has 14 residues. CDR1 and CDR2 (germline): SGHRS, YFSETQ. V was trimmed by 0 bases and J by 3 bases, leaving 9 bases between them. CDR3 amino acids: CASSLERADTEAFF. The CDR3 DNA reads TGCGCCAGCAGCTTGGAAAGGGCGGACACTGAAGCTTTCTTT.

Ten or more counts support this clone. The rearrangement joins TRBV19 to TRBJ1-1, with 8 bases matching TRBD1. The J segment lost 6 bases and the V segment lost 8 bases, leaving 5 bases of the junction unmatched. Germline lookup yields CDR1 LNHDA and CDR2 SQIVND (reference sequence). This CDR3 comprises 12 residues. CDR3 sequence (DNA): TGTGCCAGTGAGGGACAGGTCGCTGAAGCTTTCTTT. It specifies CASEGQVAEAFF. Full variable domain (outside the CDR3, taken from reference TRBV19 and TRBJ1-1): DGGITQSPKYLFRKEGQNVTLSCEQNLNHDAMYWYRQDPGQGLRLIYYSQIVNDFQKGDIAEGYSVSREKKESFPLTVTSAQKNPTAFYLCASEGQVAEAFFGQGTRLTVV.

This chain links TRBV21-1 with TRBJ1-2. TRBV21-1 represents a pseudogene. The CDR3 has 16 residues. CDR3 protein: CASSKSPLRPSYGYTF. Here the CDR3 DNA reads TGTGCCAGCAGCAAAAGTCCCCTCCGGCCAAGCTATGGCTACACCTTC.